This section outlines one T cell receptor beta chain sequence together with its context. CDR3 length: 15 amino acids. In germline, CDR1 is SGHAT, CDR2 FQDESV (reference sequence). J gave up 0 bases and V 4 bases, and 3 bases lay outside the gene matches. The data were taken from a study of OX40 agonist ivuxolimab in advanced cancers. Method: immunoSEQ multiplex PCR; TCRdb's copy keeps in-frame clones and lacks some. This table holds tens of thousands of clones, 85% to 90% found once. This TCR was recovered from an adult with an advanced solid tumor such as melanoma, head and neck, liver or kidney cancer. The chain couples TRBV11-1 to TRBJ2-1, with 7 bases identical to TRBD2. The sample here was CD4+ or CD8+ T cells sorted from blood, taken in a trial of the OX40 agonist ivuxolimab. The CDR3 region is CASSSGRSSYNEQFF. DNA for the CDR3: TGTGCCAGCAGCTCCGGGAGGAGCTCCTACAATGAGCAGTTCTTC.